This T cell receptor (beta chain) comes out of a study of cytomegalovirus exposure and HLA in healthy donors. A word on this clone: Its antigen remains unknown.

The V segment lost 3 bases and the J segment 0 bases; nucleotides outside the gene matches: 5. The CDR3 sequence is 16 residues long. Per the germline V gene, CDR1 is LNHDA and CDR2 is SQIVND (reference sequence). Primers included in the PCR were 60 Vbeta and 13 Jbeta primers. Profiling relied on immunoSEQ multiplex PCR, and the TCRdb table lists in-frame clones only, not all of them. The table gives 130,000 to 150,000 clones; the top ten clones make up around 1.5% of it. Study results and caveats: For most TCR sequences rarity was the rule, although some public TCRs occurred in many donors. Most subjects' HLA-A and HLA-B alleles were reportedly predicted from TCR beta sequences.

The chain combines TRBV19 with TRBJ2-7; 10 nucleotides align to TRBD2. This receptor was obtained from a woman between 50 and 59 years old in good health and CMV-seronegative. Sequencing was done on a sample of PBMCs. CDR3 loop: CASSMSASGGSYEQYF. CDR3 DNA sequence: TGTGCCAGTAGTATGTCCGCTAGCGGGGGCTCCTACGAGCAGTACTTC.